This TCR beta chain stems from a study of cytomegalovirus exposure and HLA in healthy donors. The study's findings and limits: Being productive about 90% or about 30% of the time was typical of most TCR beta V segments in an earlier analysis. A likely sequencing artifact accounted for one observed cluster of highly shared sequence variants. Most TCR sequences were uncommon, yet certain public TCRs appeared in many donors.

Notes on this clone: Its target is unknown.

PCR involved 60 Vbeta and 13 Jbeta primers. Some clones are missing from TCRdb's copy, which holds only in-frame ones; the method was immunoSEQ multiplex PCR. Seen here are fewer than 95,000 clones, 65% to 80% observed once, and the top ten hold about 3%. Germline V gives CDR1 MNHNS, CDR2 SASEGT. This CDR3 is built from 14 residues. With V trimmed by 3 bases and J by 6 bases, 4 bases remained unmatched. At the time of sampling, donors were nominally healthy, though unrecorded immune exposures were likely. The chain employs TRBV6-1 and TRBJ1-1, with 10 bases matching TRBD1. Material for sequencing was PBMCs. The clonotype originates from a man aged 35-49 years in good health and CMV-seronegative. The CDR3 spells CASSDAGTGAEAFF. CDR3 in DNA: TGTGCCAGCAGTGACGCCGGGACAGGGGCTGAAGCTTTCTTT.